These T cell receptor beta chains were read from a single sample in a study of blood T cells in healthy people across ages. TCRdb used MiXCR to reprocess the 5' RACE reads, holding one entry per CDR3 protein. This table holds around 520,000 distinct CDR3 sequences, about 26% found once. The same data also contributed to another study, on T cells of mothers and their children.

Sequences were obtained from blood. The receptors originated from a boy aged 2 to 10 in good health. CDR3s include the opening cysteine and the closing phenylalanine or tryptophan. The order of the fields is clone size, D gene, J gene, V gene, CDR3 protein, CDR3 DNA. D genes are given only for firm matches. Rows give clone size only sometimes, using once, few, many, or a class for an expanded clone.

clone size: -
D gene: TRBD2
J gene: TRBJ2-1
V gene: TRBV12-3/TRBV12-4
CDR3 protein: CASSLMRGGTNEQFF
CDR3 DNA: TGTGCCAGCAGTTTAATGCGGGGGGGGACTAATGAGCAGTTCTTC

clone size: -
D gene: -
J gene: TRBJ2-3
V gene: TRBV20-1
CDR3 protein: CSATLVGADTQYF
CDR3 DNA: TGCAGTGCTACCCTCGTGGGCGCAGATACGCAGTATTTT

clone size: -
D gene: -
J gene: TRBJ2-1
V gene: TRBV4-3
CDR3 protein: CASASGSYNEQFF
CDR3 DNA: TGCGCCAGCGCCTCCGGGAGTTACAATGAGCAGTTCTTC

clone size: many
D gene: TRBD1
J gene: TRBJ1-6
V gene: TRBV20-1
CDR3 protein: CSARGGQGGSPLHF
CDR3 DNA: TGCAGTGCGAGAGGCGGACAGGGAGGGTCACCCCTCCACTTT

clone size: -
D gene: -
J gene: TRBJ1-1
V gene: TRBV27
CDR3 protein: CASSLEGHRAPRTEAFF
CDR3 DNA: TGTGCCAGCAGTTTAGAGGGCCACAGAGCCCCGAGGACTGAAGCTTTCTTT

clone size: -
D gene: TRBD1
J gene: TRBJ1-4
V gene: TRBV6-6
CDR3 protein: CASSTGTGYSQEKLFF
CDR3 DNA: TGTGCCAGCAGCACCGGGACAGGGTACTCTCAGGAAAAACTGTTTTTT

clone size: -
D gene: -
J gene: TRBJ1-1
V gene: TRBV20-1
CDR3 protein: CSATGLASEAFF
CDR3 DNA: TGCAGTGCTACAGGGTTGGCGAGTGAAGCTTTCTTT

clone size: few
D gene: -
J gene: TRBJ2-5
V gene: TRBV7-9
CDR3 protein: CAGAGEWVETQYF
CDR3 DNA: TGTGCCGGGGCCGGGGAATGGGTGGAGACCCAGTACTTC

clone size: -
D gene: -
J gene: TRBJ1-3
V gene: TRBV7-9
CDR3 protein: CASSPPDRYGNTIYF
CDR3 DNA: TGTGCCAGCAGCCCCCCGGACAGATACGGAAACACCATATATTTT

clone size: few
D gene: -
J gene: TRBJ1-1
V gene: TRBV20-1
CDR3 protein: CSARQGSGTEAFF
CDR3 DNA: TGCAGTGCTAGACAGGGGTCGGGCACTGAAGCTTTCTTT

clone size: -
D gene: -
J gene: TRBJ1-1
V gene: TRBV20-1
CDR3 protein: CSASEAQANTEAFF
CDR3 DNA: TGCAGTGCTAGCGAGGCACAGGCGAACACTGAAGCTTTCTTT

clone size: -
D gene: TRBD1
J gene: TRBJ2-5
V gene: TRBV20-1
CDR3 protein: CSAGDRGETQYF
CDR3 DNA: TGCAGTGCCGGGGACAGGGGCGAGACCCAGTACTTC

clone size: -
D gene: -
J gene: TRBJ2-3
V gene: TRBV2
CDR3 protein: CASLRGLSTDTQYF
CDR3 DNA: TGTGCCAGCCTACGGGGGCTCTCCACAGATACGCAGTATTTT

clone size: few
D gene: -
J gene: TRBJ1-2
V gene: TRBV29-1
CDR3 protein: CSVQSQYYGYTF
CDR3 DNA: TGCAGCGTCCAGAGCCAGTACTATGGCTACACCTTC

clone size: -
D gene: -
J gene: TRBJ2-4
V gene: TRBV11-2
CDR3 protein: CASSPRTKNIQYF
CDR3 DNA: TGTGCCAGCAGCCCCCGAACCAAAAACATTCAGTACTTC

clone size: -
D gene: -
J gene: TRBJ2-5
V gene: TRBV7-8
CDR3 protein: CASSFSKQGETQYF
CDR3 DNA: TGTGCCAGCAGCTTCTCCAAGCAAGGGGAGACCCAGTACTTC

clone size: -
D gene: TRBD2
J gene: TRBJ2-5
V gene: TRBV7-9
CDR3 protein: CASSAVGGVQETQYF
CDR3 DNA: TGTGCCAGCTCTGCCGTTGGGGGGGTACAAGAGACCCAGTACTTC

clone size: many
D gene: -
J gene: TRBJ2-7
V gene: TRBV6-5
CDR3 protein: CASSFNKYEQYF
CDR3 DNA: TGTGCCAGCAGTTTCAATAAATACGAGCAGTACTTC

clone size: -
D gene: -
J gene: TRBJ1-1
V gene: TRBV20-1
CDR3 protein: CSARSPKIYTEAFF
CDR3 DNA: TGCAGTGCTAGAAGTCCCAAGATTTACACTGAAGCTTTCTTT

clone size: -
D gene: -
J gene: TRBJ1-1
V gene: TRBV20-1
CDR3 protein: CSASRTLSTEAFF
CDR3 DNA: TGCAGTGCTAGCAGGACCCTGAGCACTGAAGCTTTCTTT

clone size: few
D gene: TRBD1
J gene: TRBJ2-5
V gene: TRBV5-5
CDR3 protein: CASSPRIGTASQETQYF
CDR3 DNA: TGTGCCAGCAGCCCACGAATTGGGACAGCCTCCCAAGAGACCCAGTACTTC

clone size: -
D gene: -
J gene: TRBJ1-1
V gene: TRBV5-5
CDR3 protein: CASSFTMNTEAFF
CDR3 DNA: TGTGCCAGCAGCTTTACTATGAACACTGAAGCTTTCTTT

clone size: -
D gene: TRBD2
J gene: TRBJ2-3
V gene: TRBV12-3/TRBV12-4
CDR3 protein: CASSSSGTRADTQYF
CDR3 DNA: TGTGCCAGCAGTTCCTCTGGGACTAGAGCAGATACGCAGTATTTT

clone size: once
D gene: TRBD2
J gene: TRBJ2-7
V gene: TRBV28
CDR3 protein: CASRRGLGIGEQYF
CDR3 DNA: TGTGCCAGCAGGCGGGGGTTAGGGATCGGTGAGCAGTACTTC

clone size: -
D gene: -
J gene: TRBJ2-2
V gene: TRBV7-2
CDR3 protein: CASSSAGLGAGELFF
CDR3 DNA: TGTGCCAGCAGCTCAGCGGGCTTGGGGGCCGGGGAGCTGTTTTTT

clone size: -
D gene: TRBD1
J gene: TRBJ1-1
V gene: TRBV7-9
CDR3 protein: CASSLRQGENTEAFF
CDR3 DNA: TGTGCCAGCAGCTTACGTCAGGGGGAGAACACTGAAGCTTTCTTT

clone size: -
D gene: TRBD1
J gene: TRBJ2-7
V gene: TRBV20-1
CDR3 protein: CSARGDDRGNSYEQYF
CDR3 DNA: TGCAGTGCTAGAGGGGACGACAGGGGGAACTCCTACGAGCAGTACTTC

clone size: many
D gene: TRBD1
J gene: TRBJ2-5
V gene: TRBV5-1
CDR3 protein: CASRLTGVRQETQYF
CDR3 DNA: TGCGCCAGCAGACTAACAGGGGTCCGTCAAGAGACCCAGTACTTC